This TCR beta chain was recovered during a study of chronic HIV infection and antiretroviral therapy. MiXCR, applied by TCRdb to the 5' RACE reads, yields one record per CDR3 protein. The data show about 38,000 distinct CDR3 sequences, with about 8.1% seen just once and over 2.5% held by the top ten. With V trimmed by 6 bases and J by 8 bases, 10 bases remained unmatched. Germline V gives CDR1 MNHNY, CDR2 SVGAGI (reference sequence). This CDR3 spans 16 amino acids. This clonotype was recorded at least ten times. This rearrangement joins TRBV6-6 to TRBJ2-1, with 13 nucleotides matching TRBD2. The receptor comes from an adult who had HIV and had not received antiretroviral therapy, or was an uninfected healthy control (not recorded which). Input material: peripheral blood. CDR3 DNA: TGTGCCAGCAGAAGCAGACTAGCGGGAGGATCTGATGAGCAGTTCTTC. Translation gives CASRSRLAGGSDEQFF.